This T cell receptor beta chain was identified during a study of blood T cell repertoires in COVID-19. Study-wide context: The United States, Italy and Spain were the sources of the acute and convalescent COVID-19 samples. T cells, B-cell-depleted T cells, or PBMCs supplied cDNA or gDNA.

TCRdb's table, derived via immunoSEQ multiplex PCR, lists solely in-frame clones and lacks some. Of roughly 280,000 clones in the sample, 75% to 95% were seen once. Participant reports of clinical history set cohort assignment. No more than 2 weeks before study entry, exposed participants had met a case of COVID-19. CDR3 length equals 17 residues. CDR1 and CDR2 (germline): LGHDT, YNNKEL (reference sequence). The germline V and J ends were trimmed by 0 bases and 0 bases, with 13 bases remaining between them. The TCR comes from a man aged 35 to 55 who had been exposed to COVID-19. The gene calls are TRBV3-1 (or the pseudogene TRBV3-2) and TRBJ2-3, with D possibly being TRBD2 (6 bases). Sequencing was carried out using PBMCs or T cells enriched from blood (not recorded which). As DNA, the CDR3 is TGTGCCAGCAGCCAAGATCCCGGCGGGGAGAGCACAGATACGCAGTATTTT. It codes for CASSQDPGGESTDTQYF.